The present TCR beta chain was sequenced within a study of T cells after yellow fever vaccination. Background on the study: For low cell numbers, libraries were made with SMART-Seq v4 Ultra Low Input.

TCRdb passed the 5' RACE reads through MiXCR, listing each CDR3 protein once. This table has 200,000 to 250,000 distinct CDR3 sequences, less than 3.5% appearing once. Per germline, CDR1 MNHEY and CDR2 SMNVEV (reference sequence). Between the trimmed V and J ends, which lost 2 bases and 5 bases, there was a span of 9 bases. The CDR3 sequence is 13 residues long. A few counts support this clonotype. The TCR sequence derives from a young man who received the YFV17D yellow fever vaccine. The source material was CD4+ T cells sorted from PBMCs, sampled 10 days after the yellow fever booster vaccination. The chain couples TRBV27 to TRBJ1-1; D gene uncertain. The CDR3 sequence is CASSLGLPTEAFF. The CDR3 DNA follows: TGTGCCAGCAGTTTAGGGTTACCGACTGAAGCTTTCTTT.